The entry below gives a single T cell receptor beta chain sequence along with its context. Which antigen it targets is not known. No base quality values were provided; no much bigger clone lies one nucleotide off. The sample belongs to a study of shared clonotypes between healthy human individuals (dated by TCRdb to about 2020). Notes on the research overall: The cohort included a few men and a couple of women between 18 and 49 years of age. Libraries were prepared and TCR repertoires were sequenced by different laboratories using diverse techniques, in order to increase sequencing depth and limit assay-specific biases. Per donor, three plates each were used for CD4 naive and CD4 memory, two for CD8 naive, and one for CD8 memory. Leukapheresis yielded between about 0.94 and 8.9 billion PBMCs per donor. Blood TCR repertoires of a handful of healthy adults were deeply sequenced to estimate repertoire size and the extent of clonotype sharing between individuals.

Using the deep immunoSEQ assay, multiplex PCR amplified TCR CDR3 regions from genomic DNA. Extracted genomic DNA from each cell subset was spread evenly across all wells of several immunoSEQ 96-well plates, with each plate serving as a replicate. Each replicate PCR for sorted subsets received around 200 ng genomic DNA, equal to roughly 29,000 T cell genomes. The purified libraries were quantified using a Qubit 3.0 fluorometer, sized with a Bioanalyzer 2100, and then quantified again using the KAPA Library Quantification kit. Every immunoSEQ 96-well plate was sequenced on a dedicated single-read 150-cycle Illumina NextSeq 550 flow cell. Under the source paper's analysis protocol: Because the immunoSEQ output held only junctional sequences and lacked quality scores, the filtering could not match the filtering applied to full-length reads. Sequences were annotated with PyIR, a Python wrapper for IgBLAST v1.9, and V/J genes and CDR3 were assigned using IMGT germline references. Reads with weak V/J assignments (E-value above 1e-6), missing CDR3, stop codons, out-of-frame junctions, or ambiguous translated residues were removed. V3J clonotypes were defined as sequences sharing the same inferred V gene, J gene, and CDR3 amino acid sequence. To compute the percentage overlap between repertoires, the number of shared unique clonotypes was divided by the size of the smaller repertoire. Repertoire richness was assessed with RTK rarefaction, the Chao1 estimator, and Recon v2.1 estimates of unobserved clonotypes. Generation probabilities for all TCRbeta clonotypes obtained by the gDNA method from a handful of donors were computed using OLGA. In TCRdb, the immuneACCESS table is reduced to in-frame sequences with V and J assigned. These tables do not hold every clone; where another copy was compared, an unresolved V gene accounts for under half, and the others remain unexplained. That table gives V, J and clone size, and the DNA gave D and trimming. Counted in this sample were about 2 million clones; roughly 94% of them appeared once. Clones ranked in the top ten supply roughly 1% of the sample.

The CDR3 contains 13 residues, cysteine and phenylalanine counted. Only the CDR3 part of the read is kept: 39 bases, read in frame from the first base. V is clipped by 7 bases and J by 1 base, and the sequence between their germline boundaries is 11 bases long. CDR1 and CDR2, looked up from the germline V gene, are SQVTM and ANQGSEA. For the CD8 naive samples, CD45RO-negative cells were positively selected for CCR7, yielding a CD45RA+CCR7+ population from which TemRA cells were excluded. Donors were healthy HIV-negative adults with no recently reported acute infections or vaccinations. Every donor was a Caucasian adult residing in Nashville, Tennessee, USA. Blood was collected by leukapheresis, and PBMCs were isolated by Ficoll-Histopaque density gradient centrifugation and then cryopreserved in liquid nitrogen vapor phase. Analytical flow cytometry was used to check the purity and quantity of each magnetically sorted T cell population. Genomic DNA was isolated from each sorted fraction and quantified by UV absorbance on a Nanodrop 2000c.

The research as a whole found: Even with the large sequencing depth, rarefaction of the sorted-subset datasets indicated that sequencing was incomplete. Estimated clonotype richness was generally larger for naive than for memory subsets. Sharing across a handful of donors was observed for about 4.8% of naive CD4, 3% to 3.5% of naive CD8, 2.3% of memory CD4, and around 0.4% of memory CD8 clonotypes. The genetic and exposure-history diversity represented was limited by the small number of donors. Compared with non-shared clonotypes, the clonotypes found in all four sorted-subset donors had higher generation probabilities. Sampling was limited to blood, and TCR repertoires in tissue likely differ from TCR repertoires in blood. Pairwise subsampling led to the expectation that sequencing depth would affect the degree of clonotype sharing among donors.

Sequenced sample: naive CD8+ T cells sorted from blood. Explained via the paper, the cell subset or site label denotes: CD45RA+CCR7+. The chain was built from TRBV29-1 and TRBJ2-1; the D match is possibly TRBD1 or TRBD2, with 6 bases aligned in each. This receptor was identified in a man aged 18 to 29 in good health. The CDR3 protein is CSAGGGSYNEQFF. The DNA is TGCAGCGCTGGAGGGGGTTCCTACAATGAGCAGTTCTTC.